These 28 T cell receptor beta chains were all obtained from the same sample, sequenced in a study of cytomegalovirus exposure and HLA in healthy donors (dated by TCRdb to about 2017). Libraries were made using the immunoSEQ multiplex PCR assay. For the multiplex PCR, a mixture combining 60 forward primers for TCR Vbeta segments and 13 reverse primers for TCR Jbeta segments was used. TCRdb stores this immuneACCESS table with in-frame sequences only. Part of the clones is absent; in the studies checked, under half of the shortfall reflects unresolved V genes, and no reason is known for the rest. The sample includes 150,000 to 200,000 clones, with approximately 73% observed a single time. The ten biggest clones cover 2% to 3% of the sample. The sample was PBMCs. The receptors stem from a woman aged 25 to 45 in good health and CMV-seropositive.

The chain uses TRBV6-5 and TRBJ1-2, with D hard to call. V lost 1 base, J lost 0 bases, and 9 bases lay in between. Germline V lookup: CDR1 MNHEY, CDR2 SVGAGI. This CDR3 has 15 amino acids. The CDR3 spells CASSYLEGSNYGYTF. The CDR3 DNA reads as TGTGCCAGCAGTTACTTGGAGGGTTCTAACTATGGCTACACCTTC.

This chain uses TRBV27 with TRBJ1-2; no reliable D call. Between the trimmed V and J ends, which lost 6 bases and 4 bases, there was a span of 9 bases. Germline CDR1 reads MNHEY; CDR2 reads SMNVEV (reference sequence). The CDR3 runs to 12 residues. CDR3 sequence (DNA): TGTGCCAGCAGAGACTGGTCCTATGGCTACACCTTC. Translating gives CASRDWSYGYTF.

V gene TRBV15 combines with J gene TRBJ2-7, with a possible D match to TRBD1 (7 bases). CDR3 size: 16 residues. Germline V gene sequence: CDR1 LNHNV, CDR2 YYDKDF (reference sequence). V gave up 1 base and J gave up 3 bases, with 16 bases separating them. Written as DNA, the CDR3 is TGTGCCACCAGCAGAGGCGGGGCCAGGGGGGACTACGAGCAGTACTTC. This encodes CATSRGGARGDYEQYF.

CDR3 residues: CASSLLEGQETQYF. The CDR3 DNA sequence: TGCGCCAGCAGCTTGCTGGAGGGGCAAGAGACCCAGTACTTC. The chain is built from TRBV5-1 and TRBJ2-5; possible D gene TRBD2, 6 bases. This CDR3 is built from 14 residues. Per the germline V gene, CDR1 is SGHRS and CDR2 is YFSETQ. The V end lost 1 base, the J end lost 2 bases, and 9 bases lay between the germline ends.

The rearrangement links TRBV29-1 to TRBJ1-1; 8 bases are shared with TRBD1. The V segment lost 7 bases and the J segment 0 bases; nucleotides outside the gene matches: 7. Germline CDR1 and CDR2: SQVTM and ANQGSEA. CDR3 length: 14 residues. This chain's CDR3 is CSATTGAMNTEAFF. The DNA of the CDR3 is TGCAGCGCCACGACAGGGGCGATGAACACTGAAGCTTTCTTT. Together with reference TRBV29-1 and TRBJ1-1, the CDR3 gives the full variable domain: SAVISQKPSRDICQRGTSLTIQCQVDSQVTMMFWYRQQPGQSLTLIATANQGSEATYESGFVIDKFPISRPNLTFSTLTVSNMSPEDSSIYLCSATTGAMNTEAFFGQGTRLTVV.

V and J are TRBV5-1 and TRBJ2-2, with 8 bases fitting TRBD2. Losses at the gene ends were 3 bases for V and 2 bases for J; bases not matched to a gene: 6. Germline V CDR1 and CDR2: SGHRS, YFSETQ. The length of the CDR3 is 16 residues. This CDR3 reads CASSSPGGINTGELFF. The CDR3 DNA reads TGCGCCAGCAGCTCACCGGGGGGGATTAACACCGGGGAGCTGTTTTTT.

V usage is TRBV30 and J usage is TRBJ1-2, with 7 bases lining up with TRBD1. Trimming removed 1 base from V and 5 bases from J; junction bases left unmatched: 7. There are 14 residues in the CDR3. Germline values: CDR1 GTSNPN, CDR2 SVGIG (reference sequence). The chain's CDR3 is CAWSGDSQGYGYTF. Written as DNA, the CDR3 is TGTGCCTGGAGTGGGGACAGTCAGGGGTATGGCTACACCTTC.

CDR3 nucleotide sequence: TGCGCCAGCAGCCAAGGGGAGGCAGCTGGGGCCAACGTCCTGACTTTC. Residues: CASSQGEAAGANVLTF. The chain carries TRBV4-1 and TRBJ2-6, with TRBD2 as a possible D gene (6 bases). The germline gives CDR1 MGHRA, CDR2 YSYEKL. V lost 1 base to trimming and J lost 2 bases, with 9 bases between them. CDR3 length equals 16 residues.

J is TRBJ2-5 and V is TRBV5-8, with TRBD1 identical over 7 bases. The ends lost 0 bases at V and 2 bases at J; junction bases unmatched: 4. The germline V gene has CDR1 SGHTS and CDR2 YDEGEE. The CDR3 is made up of 15 amino acids. The CDR3 DNA sequence: TGTGCCAGCAGCTTGGGGGCACAGGGGCAAGAGACCCAGTACTTC. Its translation: CASSLGAQGQETQYF.

The V call is TRBV19, the J call TRBJ1-5; 7 bases fit TRBD1. Germline CDR1 LNHDA, CDR2 SQIVND (reference sequence). This CDR3 contains 16 residues. The J segment lost 0 bases and the V segment lost 9 bases, leaving 11 bases of the junction unmatched. The chain's CDR3 is CASNLDRSYSNQPQHF. CDR3 sequence (DNA): TGTGCCAGCAATTTGGACAGGAGTTATAGCAATCAGCCCCAGCATTTT. The complete variable domain, with remaining parts taken from reference TRBV19 and TRBJ1-5, reads DGGITQSPKYLFRKEGQNVTLSCEQNLNHDAMYWYRQDPGQGLRLIYYSQIVNDFQKGDIAEGYSVSREKKESFPLTVTSAQKNPTAFYLCASNLDRSYSNQPQHFGDGTRLSIL.

The chain uses TRBV28 and TRBJ2-5; D is uncertain. The germline gives CDR1 MDHEN, CDR2 SYDVKM. Trimming took 5 bases from V and 5 from J, leaving 12 bases between them. The CDR3 loop spans 13 amino acids. CDR3 amino acids: CASSMVSVETQYF. The CDR3 DNA reads TGTGCCAGCAGTATGGTTAGTGTTGAGACCCAGTACTTC.

The chain employs TRBV6-1 and TRBJ1-2; 7 bases line up with TRBD1. The germline V gene encodes CDR1 MNHNS and CDR2 SASEGT. The V gene end was trimmed by 2 bases and the J gene end by 5 bases; junction bases not matched to a gene: 2. The CDR3 is made up of 13 amino acids. The CDR3 loop is CASSETGQYGYTF. CDR3 DNA sequence: TGTGCCAGCAGTGAAACGGGACAGTATGGCTACACCTTC.

The J gene is TRBJ1-4, the V gene TRBV4-1, with D possibly TRBD1 on 5 matching bases. CDR1 is MGHRA and CDR2 is YSYEKL in the germline V gene. The V end lost 1 base, the J end lost 7 bases, and 10 bases lay between the germline ends. CDR3 length equals 14 residues. CDR3 protein: CASSQGGAVEKLFF. DNA of the CDR3: TGCGCCAGCAGCCAAGGGGGCGCGGTTGAAAAACTGTTTTTT.

The rearrangement uses TRBV6-5 and TRBJ1-5; tentatively, D is TRBD1 (5 bases). CDR3 length: 12 residues. Trimming took 5 bases from V and 6 from J, leaving 8 bases between them. Germline V gene lookup returns CDR1 MNHEY and CDR2 SVGAGI. CDR3 DNA sequence: TGTGCCAGCAGTACGACAGTTCAGCCCCAGCATTTT. Translating gives CASSTTVQPQHF.

The CDR3 spells CATSRDWVLGTSEATQYF. The CDR3 bases are TGTGCCACCAGCAGAGATTGGGTCTTGGGGACTAGCGAGGCCACCCAGTACTTC. V usage is TRBV15 and J usage is TRBJ2-5; the match to TRBD2 covers 10 bases. This CDR3 has 18 residues. Germline V gene lookup returns CDR1 LNHNV and CDR2 YYDKDF (reference sequence). Trimming at V came to 0 bases and at J to 8 bases, leaving 15 bases not matched to a gene.

J is TRBJ2-5 and V is TRBV7-9, with D possibly TRBD2 on 6 matching bases. Germline V gene data show CDR1 as SEHNR and CDR2 as FQNEAQ (reference sequence). The CDR3 is 14 amino acids. The germline V and J ends were trimmed by 5 bases and 5 bases, with 15 bases remaining between them. CDR3 in amino acids: CASSRGLIGETQYF. The DNA for the CDR3 is TGTGCCAGCAGCCGTGGACTAATAGGGGAGACCCAGTACTTC.

This clone has only a few counts. The rearrangement uses TRBV28 and TRBJ1-2, with TRBD1 as a possible D gene (5 bases). The V and J ends lost 8 bases and 11 bases respectively, with 15 bases between them. The CDR3 contains 11 residues. CDR1 is MDHEN, CDR2 SYDVKM, per germline. In DNA, the CDR3 is TGTGCCAGCGCTAGGGGTCTGGGATACACCTTC. This encodes CASARGLGYTF.

The chain is built from TRBV28 and TRBJ1-2; no definite D call. The V and J ends lost 5 bases and 3 bases respectively, with 7 bases between them. Germline V lookup: CDR1 MDHEN, CDR2 SYDVKM. The CDR3 runs to 12 residues. The CDR3 sequence is CASSIEDYGYTF. CDR3 sequence (DNA): TGTGCCAGCAGTATAGAGGACTATGGCTACACCTTC.

The genes are TRBV30 and TRBJ1-6, with TRBD1 as a possible D gene (6 bases). Trimming pared 3 bases from V and 10 bases from J, leaving 19 bases between. Germline CDR1 is GTSNPN and CDR2 is SVGIG (reference sequence). This CDR3 spans 15 amino acids. The CDR3 nucleotides read TGTGCCTGGAGAGGGGGTTCGCTGGGAGAATCACCCCTCCACTTT. Its translation is CAWRGGSLGESPLHF.

The rearrangement uses TRBV11-2 and TRBJ1-6, with 7 positions matching TRBD1. CDR1 is SGHAT and CDR2 is FQNNGV in the germline V gene. The CDR3 is made up of 18 amino acids. J was trimmed by 0 bases and V by 4 bases; bases with no gene match: 9. CDR3 nucleotide sequence: TGTGCCAGCAGCTCTAACTCGGACAGGAGCTCCTATAATTCACCCCTCCACTTT. Encoded protein: CASSSNSDRSSYNSPLHF.

The chain carries TRBV7-6 and TRBJ2-3; 13 positions agree with TRBD2. The CDR3 length is 16 residues. Germline CDR1 is SGHVS and CDR2 is FNYEAQ. Germline trimming cut 3 bases from V and 5 bases from J; bases unmatched to any gene: 5. CDR3 residues: CASSFTSGGARDTQYF. The CDR3 DNA follows: TGTGCCAGCAGCTTCACTAGCGGGGGGGCCAGAGATACGCAGTATTTT.

V and J are TRBV18 and TRBJ1-5, with D perhaps TRBD1 (6 bases). Trimming took 3 bases from V and 7 from J, leaving 10 bases between them. In germline, CDR1 is KGHSH, CDR2 LQKENI. The CDR3 totals 13 residues. CDR3: CASSPTQGQPQHF. In DNA, the CDR3 is TGTGCCAGCTCACCCACACAGGGACAGCCCCAGCATTTT.

This chain uses TRBV10-3 with TRBJ1-1; D uncertain. The V gene's germline CDR1 is ENHRY and CDR2 SYGVKD. CDR3 length: 18 residues. Trimming cost V 0 bases and J 0 bases, with 17 bases left between them. The CDR3 DNA reads as TGTGCCATCAGTGAGTCGATCGACGGGGTTGGGGTGAACACTGAAGCTTTCTTT. Translating gives CAISESIDGVGVNTEAFF.

The chain employs TRBV27 and TRBJ1-5; 7 bases align to TRBD1. Germline CDR1 and CDR2: MNHEY and SMNVEV (reference sequence). The CDR3 has 16 residues. The V segment lost 5 bases and the J segment 7 bases; nucleotides outside the gene matches: 14. CDR3 in DNA: TGTGCCAGCAGTCCACGAGGTACGACAGGGAAGCAGCCCCAGCATTTT. This translates into CASSPRGTTGKQPQHF.

The chain has TRBV7-2 and TRBJ2-1, with TRBD2 matching 7 bases. Trimming cost V 1 base and J 0 bases; bases outside gene matches: 6. Germline CDR1 reads SGHTA; CDR2 reads FQGNSA. The CDR3 covers 17 residues. Here the CDR3 DNA reads TGTGCCAGCAGCTTAGTCGGCGGGGGAGACTCCTACAATGAGCAGTTCTTC. This gives the protein CASSLVGGGDSYNEQFF.

The chain uses TRBV11-2 and TRBJ2-7; D is unresolved. V lost 3 bases and J 5 bases, leaving 17 bases between the germline ends. Germline V gene lookup returns CDR1 SGHAT and CDR2 FQNNGV. CDR3 length equals 15 residues. The CDR3 nucleotides read TGTGCCAGCAGCTTGGTGTCAGGCCGCTGGAACGAGCAGTACTTC. Its protein is CASSLVSGRWNEQYF.

The chain carries TRBV7-2 and TRBJ2-4; D is possibly TRBD2 (5 bases). V was trimmed by 1 base and J by 3 bases, leaving 7 bases between them. This CDR3 contains 14 residues. Germline V gives CDR1 SGHTA, CDR2 FQGNSA. The DNA of the CDR3 is TGTGCCAGCAGCTTAGACGGGGTCAAAAACATTCAGTACTTC. This gives the protein CASSLDGVKNIQYF.

V is TRBV2 and J is TRBJ1-5; TRBD1 matches at 7 bases. Trimming at V came to 6 bases and at J to 2 bases, leaving 4 bases not matched to a gene. The CDR3 runs to 14 residues. Germline-derived CDR1 and CDR2 are SNHLY and FYNNEI. The CDR3: CASRGQEGNQPQHF. The CDR3 DNA is TGTGCCAGCAGAGGACAGGAGGGCAATCAGCCCCAGCATTTT.